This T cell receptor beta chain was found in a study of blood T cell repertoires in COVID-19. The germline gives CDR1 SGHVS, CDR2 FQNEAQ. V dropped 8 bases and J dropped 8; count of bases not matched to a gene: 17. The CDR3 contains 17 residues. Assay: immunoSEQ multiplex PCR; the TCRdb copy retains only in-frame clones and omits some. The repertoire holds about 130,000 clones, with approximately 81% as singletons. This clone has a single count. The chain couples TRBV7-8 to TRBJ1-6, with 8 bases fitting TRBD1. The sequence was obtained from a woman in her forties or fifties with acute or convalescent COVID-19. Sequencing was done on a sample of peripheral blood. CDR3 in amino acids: CASLPRPAGQGDSPLHF. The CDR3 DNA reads TGTGCCAGCCTTCCAAGACCCGCCGGACAGGGTGATTCACCCCTCCACTTT.